What follows are 13 T cell receptor beta chains derived from one specimen sequenced in a study of blood T cells in healthy people across ages. Sample-barcoded 5' priming and a J-beta primer mix drove a second PCR of about 6 to 12 cycles. TCRdb processed the 5' RACE reads anew with MiXCR; each CDR3 protein has one entry. The profile covers over 750,000 distinct CDR3 sequences, with 20% to 25% appearing a single time and 9.4% taken by the ten largest. In addition, the sample was reused for a study of T cells of mothers and their children.

The sample consisted of blood. The receptors derive from a boy aged 10-17 years in good health.

The rearrangement uses TRBV7-3 and TRBJ2-3; D might be TRBD1 (5 bases). The V gene lost 2 bases and the J gene lost 1 base, with 7 bases spanning the gap. Germline-derived CDR1 and CDR2 are SGHTA and FQGTGA. CDR3 size: 14 residues. The CDR3 protein is CASSLWGGTDTQYF. As DNA, the CDR3 is TGTGCCAGCAGCTTATGGGGCGGCACAGATACGCAGTATTTT. Based on the CDR3 plus reference TRBV7-3 and TRBJ2-3, the full variable domain is GAGVSQTPSNKVTEKGKYVELRCDPISGHTALYWYRQSLGQGPEFLIYFQGTGAADDSGLPNDRFFAVRPEGSVSTLKIQRTERGDSAVYLCASSLWGGTDTQYFGPGTRLTVL.

In this sample, this clonotype turned up a few times. This chain joins TRBV29-1 and TRBJ2-1; D may be TRBD1 (5 bases). In germline, CDR1 is SQVTM, CDR2 ANQGSEA. CDR3 length: 15 residues. The V end was cut by 0 bases, the J end by 6 bases, with 15 bases between. CDR3 amino acids: CSVEDGRRVVNEQFF. The CDR3 coding sequence is TGCAGCGTTGAAGACGGTCGCAGGGTCGTCAATGAGCAGTTCTTC.

The table lists this clonotype with a few counts. The chain is built from TRBV9 and TRBJ1-2; TRBD1 might be the D (6 bases). Trimming left V 3 bases short and J 7 bases short, with 7 bases between. This CDR3 comprises 11 residues. Germline V gene lookup returns CDR1 SGDLS and CDR2 YYNGEE. The CDR3 sequence: CASSGGGGYTF. In DNA, the CDR3 is TGTGCCAGCAGCGGAGGGGGTGGCTACACCTTC. Full variable domain (remainder filled in from reference TRBV9 and TRBJ1-2): DSGVTQTPKHLITATGQRVTLRCSPRSGDLSVYWYQQSLDQGLQFLIQYYNGEERAKGNILERFSAQQFPDLHSELNLSSLELGDSALYFCASSGGGGYTFGSGTRLTVV.

About this clonotype: Lacking the conserved final phenylalanine or tryptophan, this CDR3 likely reflects a read error. The V call is TRBV11-2, the J call TRBJ2-1; 9 bases agree with TRBD2. The J call is in doubt because the DNA end fits TRBJ2-7 better. Germline values: CDR1 SGHAT, CDR2 FQNNGV. This CDR3 comprises 17 residues. The CDR3 loop is CASSLGQAGGRINEQYL. The CDR3 nucleotides are TGTGCCAGCAGCTTAGGGCAAGCGGGGGGCCGAATAAACGAGCAGTACCTC.

The chain combines TRBV20-1 with TRBJ1-1; no reliable D call. Trimming took off 4 bases at V and 1 base at J, with 4 bases between the two ends. The V gene's germline CDR1 is DFQATT and CDR2 SNEGSKA (reference sequence). The CDR3 extends over 11 amino acids. CDR3 in DNA: TGCAGTGCTAAGAAGAACACTGAAGCTTTCTTT. Translated, it gives CSAKKNTEAFF.

V gene TRBV6-1 combines with J gene TRBJ2-1, with D perhaps TRBD1 or TRBD2 (5 bases each). V was shortened by 11 bases and J by 9 bases, with 20 bases between the two germline ends. Germline loops: CDR1 MNHNS, CDR2 SASEGT. CDR3 length equals 13 residues. The CDR3 DNA is TGTGCCGCATCTACCGGGACCGCAAGTGAGCAGTTCTTC. Translating it yields CAASTGTASEQFF.

The V gene is TRBV10-3, the J gene TRBJ1-1; D is unclear. V lost 6 bases and J 1 base, leaving 12 bases between the germline ends. CDR1 is ENHRY and CDR2 is SYGVKD in the germline V gene. The CDR3 runs to 14 residues. CDR3 residues: CAIREQNSNTEAFF. As DNA, the CDR3 is TGTGCCATCAGGGAACAGAATTCGAACACTGAAGCTTTCTTT.

The chain joins TRBV7-9 to TRBJ2-6, with 9 nucleotides matching TRBD1. This CDR3 has 14 amino acids. J lost 9 bases, V lost 11 bases, and 11 bases had no gene match. Germline CDR1 and CDR2: SEHNR and FQNEAQ (reference sequence). Written as DNA, the CDR3 is TGTGCCCGCGGGACAGGGCGAGAGGACAACGTCCTGACTTTC. Its protein product is CARGTGREDNVLTF.

This clonotype was seen a handful of times. V and J are TRBV12-3 or TRBV12-4 and TRBJ2-5; the D call may be TRBD1 or TRBD2 (5 bases each). V lost 5 bases, J lost 1 base, and 11 bases lay in between. CDR3 length equals 14 residues. The chain's CDR3 is CASSGTGAQETQYF. CDR3 DNA: TGTGCCAGCAGTGGAACCGGGGCCCAAGAGACCCAGTACTTC.

The chain employs TRBV5-1 and TRBJ2-1, with 9 bases fitting TRBD2. CDR1 is SGHRS, CDR2 YFSETQ, per germline. V trimming: 3 bases; J trimming: 0 bases; junction bases outside the gene matches: 7. This CDR3 is 17 amino acids long. The DNA of the CDR3 is TGCGCCAGCAGCTCAAAGCGGGAGGCCAACTCCTACAATGAGCAGTTCTTC. Its translation: CASSSKREANSYNEQFF. Complete variable domain (other parts from reference TRBV5-1 and TRBJ2-1): KAGVTQTPRYLIKTRGQQVTLSCSPISGHRSVSWYQQTPGQGLQFLFEYFSETQRNKGNFPGRFSGRQFSNSRSEMNVSTLELGDSALYLCASSSKREANSYNEQFFGPGTRLTVL.

A note on this clonotype: Germline is not matched at one junction end, which may reflect a read error. This rearrangement joins TRBV7-2 to TRBJ1-2; 10 bases line up with TRBD1. Germline V CDR1 and CDR2: SGHTA, FQGNSA. This CDR3 comprises 19 residues. CDR3 region: CASSATIRQGALIYYGYTF. CDR3 in DNA: TGTGCCAGCAGCGCTACAATAAGACAGGGGGCGCTAATATACTACGGCTACACCTTC.

This clonotype was seen only a few times. The V and J genes are TRBV29-1 and TRBJ2-3, with TRBD1 matching 7 bases. Germline CDR1 and CDR2: SQVTM and ANQGSEA. The J segment lost 1 base and the V segment lost 5 bases, leaving 3 bases of the junction unmatched. This CDR3 has 13 amino acids. CDR3 sequence reads: CSVPGTGTDTQYF. The DNA of the CDR3 is TGCAGCGTTCCCGGGACAGGCACAGATACGCAGTATTTT.

This clonotype was counted between two and nine times. The chain has TRBV28 and TRBJ1-6; D gene uncertain. Germline V gene data show CDR1 as MDHEN and CDR2 as SYDVKM. The CDR3 contains 14 residues. Trimming cost V 6 bases and J 8 bases, with 14 bases left between them. The CDR3 region is CASSLGSGDSPLHF. The CDR3 DNA is TGTGCCAGCAGCTTGGGGAGTGGAGATTCACCCCTCCACTTT.